Below, 5 T cell receptor beta chains from the same sample are listed, as sequenced in a study of blood T cell repertoires in COVID-19 (TCRdb year 2020). The library was produced with the immunoSEQ multiplex PCR assay. TCRdb stores this immuneACCESS table with in-frame sequences only. Part of the clones is absent; in the studies checked, under half of the shortfall reflects unresolved V genes, and no reason is known for the rest. This sample holds 200,000 or so clones; roughly 80% were observed only once. The ten largest clonotypes hold less than 20% of the sample. Sequenced sample: peripheral blood. Source of these receptors: a human donor in a cohort sampled during active COVID-19.

The chain combines TRBV2 with TRBJ2-2; 7 bases are a match to TRBD2. V shed 6 bases, J shed 0 bases, and the junction held 4 bases outside the gene matches. CDR1 is SNHLY, CDR2 FYNNEI, per germline. There are 15 residues in the CDR3. In DNA, the CDR3 is TGTGCCAGCAGCGGGGGGACGACGAACACCGGGGAGCTGTTTTTT. Amino acid sequence: CASSGGTTNTGELFF. Full variable domain (rest looked up from reference TRBV2 and TRBJ2-2): EPEVTQTPSHQVTQMGQEVILRCVPISNHLYFYWYRQILGQKVEFLVSFYNNEISEKSEIFDDQFSVERPDGSNFTLKIRSTKLEDSAMYFCASSGGTTNTGELFFGEGSRLTVL.

The V gene is TRBV30, the J gene TRBJ1-2; tentatively, D is TRBD1 (5 bases). Germline V CDR1 and CDR2: GTSNPN, SVGIG (reference sequence). The CDR3 has 15 amino acids. Trimming cost V 0 bases and J 3 bases, with 14 bases left between them. The CDR3 sequence is CAWSVLTDGDYGYTF. The CDR3 DNA is TGTGCCTGGAGTGTACTGACAGACGGTGACTATGGCTACACCTTC.

This clone was seen a few times. The chain links TRBV19 to TRBJ1-3; D is unclear. The CDR3 loop spans 16 amino acids. The germline V gene has CDR1 LNHDA and CDR2 SQIVND (reference sequence). Between the trimmed V and J ends, which lost 6 bases and 0 bases, there was a span of 15 bases. Written as DNA, the CDR3 is TGTGCCAGTAGCCCGGGCGGGTTCCCCTCTGGAAACACCATATATTTT. This sequence encodes CASSPGGFPSGNTIYF.

The rearrangement links TRBV7-9 to TRBJ1-2, with D perhaps matching TRBD1 (6 bases). Germline V gene data show CDR1 as SEHNR and CDR2 as FQNEAQ (reference sequence). V lost 2 bases, J lost 4 bases, and 14 bases lay in between. The CDR3 has 15 residues. This CDR3 is CASSLTPTGTYGYTF. CDR3 nucleotides: TGTGCCAGCAGCTTAACTCCGACAGGCACCTATGGCTACACCTTC.

This chain connects TRBV11-1 to TRBJ2-7; TRBD1 aligns across 9 bases. CDR3 length: 14 residues. J was trimmed by 6 bases and V by 4 bases; bases with no gene match: 7. The germline V gene has CDR1 SGHAT and CDR2 FQDESV (reference sequence). The CDR3 DNA is TGTGCCAGCAGCTCCGGGACAGGGCGCGCCGAGCAGTACTTC. It specifies CASSSGTGRAEQYF.